This T cell receptor beta chain was found in a study of T-cell memory formation after mild COVID-19 (dated by TCRdb to 2020 to 2023). At the level of the whole study: TCR sequence clusters from the two donors were largely donor specific. T-cell clones expanding and contracting after mild COVID-19 in a couple of donors were tracked by longitudinal TCRalpha and TCRbeta repertoire sequencing. The cohort comprised two young, previously healthy adult volunteers, one female and one male. Overall study results and their limits: Clones contracting from day 15 to 85 had balanced CD4/CD8 phenotypes, while a second wave expanding from day 15 to 37 was biased towards CD4+. SARS-CoV-2 specificity was not confirmed for the second-wave clones peaking on day 37. The study included only a couple of mild cases, and larger cohorts that include severe cases with pre-infection samples were judged to be necessary. Contracting CD4+ clones were located mainly in the CM and EM memory subsets, whereas CD8+ clones were found to be enriched in EMRA. Some responding clones were detected in pre-infection memory, suggesting pre-existing cross-reactive memory T cells joined the SARS-CoV-2 response.

PBMCs were isolated by Ficoll-Paque density gradient centrifugation. A remark on this clonotype: Its binding antigen is unknown. No clone much larger than this one lies a single base away; base qualities are absent.

Including cysteine and phenylalanine, the CDR3 has 14 amino acids. Only the CDR3 DNA is retained, 42 bases long and in frame from the first base. CDR1 and CDR2, looked up from the germline V gene, are MGHRA and YSYEKL. The V end loses 4 bases and the J end loses 4 bases, and a stretch of 10 bases separates them. Sequencing relied on an Illumina NovaSeq 6000. TCRalpha and TCRbeta cDNA libraries were constructed by 5'RACE with constant-segment primers, with sample barcodes and unique molecular identifiers being introduced. Trizol reagent was used to extract RNA from every sample. Library amplification was performed in two PCR steps, and a second sample barcode and Illumina TruSeq adapters were introduced in the second step. Sequencing of the libraries was done on an Illumina NovaSeq, producing 2 x 150 bp paired-end reads. On the study's bioinformatics: With migec v1.2.7, reads were demultiplexed and then collapsed into UMI-guided consensus sequences. Using mixcr v2.1.11, UMI consensuses were aligned to TRA and TRB V and J templates and then assembled into clonotypes. A clonotype was counted as expanded or contracted only when both edgeR and NoisET called the clonotype significant, with the noise models trained on biological replicates. edgeR calls used a false discovery rate-adjusted p below 0.01 and a log2 fold-change threshold of 1. PCA with hierarchical clustering of max-normalized trajectories of the 1000 most abundant clonotypes was used as exploratory dynamics analysis. Each responding clone was given a CD4 or CD8 phenotype based on the CD4+ and CD8+ repertoires, which had been sequenced separately. In TCRdb, the public reads were trimmed at Q25 with fastp and aligned with MiXCR, with productive beta chains retained. Each entry merges the rows of one CDR3 protein and shows their most common DNA and genes. These V and J calls derive from TCRdb rather than the authors' analysis. In this sample the table shows approximately 390,000 distinct CDR3 sequences, more than 15% of which occur a single time. The ten most abundant clones make up roughly 21% of the sample.

What was sequenced was PBMCs or a T cell subset sorted from them (not recorded which). The V and J genes are TRBV4-1 and TRBJ1-4; the D gene remains uncertain. The source of this sequence is a man aged 18 to 30 who had mild COVID-19 (a few samples of this study predate the infection). The sample titles of this study are shuffled in the database, so cell type and time point are left out; the donor was told from shared clones. The CDR3 reads CASSPVAVNEKLFF. The nucleotides read TGCGCCAGCAGCCCCGTGGCAGTTAATGAAAAACTGTTTTTT.